The next 20 T cell receptor beta chains were all read from a single sample in a study of blood T cell repertoires in COVID-19 (dated by TCRdb to 2018 to 2021). Library preparation employed the immunoSEQ multiplex PCR assay. Held by TCRdb, this immuneACCESS table contains in-frame sequences only and omits some clones. Under half of the omission traces to an unresolved V gene where checked; the cause of the rest is unknown. This sample is represented by 160,000 or so clones; more than 65% of them were singletons. 8% to 8.5% of the sample comes from the top ten. The sequencing sample was made of peripheral blood. The receptors come from a woman aged 60-75 years with COVID-19, enrolled during active disease.

This rearrangement joins TRBV3-1 (or the pseudogene TRBV3-2) to TRBJ1-6; D is perhaps TRBD1 (5 bases). Germline loops: CDR1 LGHDT, CDR2 YNNKEL (reference sequence). Trimming took off 4 bases at V and 8 bases at J, with 18 bases between the two ends. There are 16 residues in the CDR3. The CDR3 region has the DNA TGTGCCAGCAGCCCAGGGATAGGTAGGGTTTATTCACCCCTCCACTTT. The encoded protein is CASSPGIGRVYSPLHF.

On this clone itself: The conserved phenylalanine or tryptophan normally closing the CDR3 is absent here, so this likely arose from a read error. The limits of the CDR3 on the DNA are not certain, so only TCRdb's listed CDR3 is given. The chain couples TRBV21-1 to TRBJ1-1; the D call TRBD1 from the table was never checked on the DNA. TRBV21-1 is described as a pseudogene. Termini included, the CDR3 measures 13 amino acids. This chain's CDR3 is CASSNPWTGGRRP.

About this clone: This CDR3 is also generated by other DNA sequences in the sample. This chain joins TRBV18 and TRBJ2-2; tentatively, D is TRBD2 (6 bases). This CDR3 region has 15 residues. V lost 3 bases to trimming and J lost 3 bases, with 11 bases between them. The V gene's germline CDR1 is KGHSH and CDR2 LQKENI. CDR3 region: CASSPTGVDTGELFF. The CDR3 DNA is TGTGCCAGCTCACCGACGGGGGTGGACACCGGGGAGCTGTTTTTT.

CDR3 region: CATSRGGGTSGSYEQYF. CDR3 bases: TGTGCCACCAGCAGAGGCGGTGGGACTAGCGGGTCCTACGAGCAGTACTTC. The V gene is TRBV15, the J gene TRBJ2-7; 12 bases align to TRBD2. The CDR3 is 17 residues long. The germline V gene has CDR1 LNHNV and CDR2 YYDKDF (reference sequence). V lost 1 base and J lost 1; bases outside the gene matches: 5. Complete variable domain (other parts from reference TRBV15 and TRBJ2-7): DAMVIQNPRYQVTQFGKPVTLSCSQTLNHNVMYWYQQKSSQAPKLLFHYYDKDFNNEADTPDNFQSRRPNTSFCFLDIRSPGLGDTAMYLCATSRGGGTSGSYEQYFGPGTRLTVT.

Concerning this clone itself: At the DNA level, this CDR3 is encoded by other sequences in the same sample as well. This chain uses TRBV18 with TRBJ2-3; 9 bases match TRBD1. The V segment lost 2 bases and the J segment 4 bases; nucleotides outside the gene matches: 7. Germline assignment: CDR1 KGHSH and CDR2 LQKENI. The CDR3 runs 16 residues. The CDR3: CASSPFGQGKSDTQYF. CDR3 DNA: TGTGCCAGCTCACCATTCGGACAGGGGAAATCAGATACGCAGTATTTT.

As to this clone: The same CDR3 can be traced to other DNA sequences in this sample. V usage is TRBV5-8 and J usage is TRBJ2-5; 9 bases are a match to TRBD1. The CDR3 sequence is 14 residues long. With 4 bases clipped from V and 2 bases from J, the junction kept 3 bases outside the gene matches. The germline CDR1 and CDR2 sequences are SGHTS and YDEGEE. The CDR3, as DNA: TGTGCCAGCAGCCCGGGACAGGGACAAGAGACCCAGTACTTC. It codes for CASSPGQGQETQYF.

The chain joins TRBV24-1 to TRBJ2-3; TRBD2 agrees at 11 bases. V was clipped by 5 bases and J by 7 bases; unmatched bases: 7. CDR1 KGHDR and CDR2 SFDVKD come from the germline V gene. This CDR3 contains 15 residues. The CDR3 protein is CATSVTSGSLNTQYF. The DNA for the CDR3 is TGTGCCACCAGTGTTACTAGCGGGAGTTTAAATACGCAGTATTTT.

The genes are TRBV19 and TRBJ2-2; the match to TRBD1 covers 8 bases. Looked up from germline, CDR1 is LNHDA and CDR2 is SQIVND (reference sequence). This CDR3 contains 15 residues. The V segment lost 4 bases and the J segment 3 bases; nucleotides outside the gene matches: 4. The CDR3 region is CASSTQGAHTGELFF. The CDR3 DNA sequence: TGTGCCAGTAGTACCCAGGGGGCACACACCGGGGAGCTGTTTTTT.

The chain carries TRBV7-3 and TRBJ1-2; TRBD1 is a possible D gene (5 bases). Trimming took off 1 base at V and 4 bases at J, with 10 bases between the two ends. This CDR3 is 14 amino acids long. Germline values: CDR1 SGHTA, CDR2 FQGTGA. CDR3 sequence: CASSLRQGGYGYTF. The DNA of the CDR3 is TGTGCCAGCAGCTTAAGGCAGGGCGGCTATGGCTACACCTTC.

Turning to this clone: At one end, the junction sequence differs from germline, possibly due to a read error. The V and J genes are TRBV3-1 (or the pseudogene TRBV3-2) and TRBJ2-1, with 8 bases aligning to TRBD1. CDR1 is LGHDT, CDR2 YNNKEL, per germline (reference sequence). The CDR3 consists of 15 residues. CDR3 region: CASSQGPGGYDEQFF. The CDR3 DNA sequence: TGTGCCAGCAGCCAAGGCCCAGGGGGCTACGATGAGCAGTTCTTC.

This clone has only one observation. The genes are TRBV9 and TRBJ2-2; a weak D match, TRBD2 (7 bases). This CDR3 has 15 residues. Germline CDR1 SGDLS, CDR2 YYNGEE. The V end lost 4 bases, the J end lost 5 bases, and 15 bases lay between the germline ends. The CDR3 loop is CASSIGAGATGELFF. CDR3 DNA sequence: TGTGCCAGCAGCATTGGGGCGGGGGCAACCGGGGAGCTGTTTTTT.

The V gene is TRBV7-2, the J gene TRBJ2-2, with TRBD1 identical over 9 bases. This CDR3 contains 15 residues. Germline CDR1 and CDR2: SGHTA and FQGNSA. With 3 bases clipped from V and 5 bases from J, the junction kept 4 bases outside the gene matches. The CDR3 nucleotides are TGTGCCAGCAGCTTCGACAGGGGGAAGACCGGGGAGCTGTTTTTT. This translates into CASSFDRGKTGELFF.

This clone has just one count. The chain joins TRBV11-2 to TRBJ2-5; the match to TRBD2 covers 10 bases. The CDR3 spans 17 residues. Per germline, CDR1 SGHAT and CDR2 FQNNGV. The J segment lost 1 base and the V segment lost 1 base, leaving 6 bases of the junction unmatched. The CDR3 DNA is TGTGCCAGCAGCTTAGGTTTAGCGGGGGGAAGCCAAGAGACCCAGTACTTC. Protein product: CASSLGLAGGSQETQYF.

The V gene is TRBV5-6, the J gene TRBJ1-3, with D perhaps matching TRBD1 (6 bases). The CDR3 runs 16 residues. The V gene lost 6 bases and the J gene lost 4 bases, with 20 bases spanning the gap. CDR1 SGHDT and CDR2 YYEEEE come from the germline V gene. The CDR3 nucleotides are TGTGCCAGCATCACATCCCAGGGGAGAGGAGGAAACACCATATATTTT. Residues: CASITSQGRGGNTIYF.

Only a few counts were recorded for this clone. The V call is TRBV7-3, the J call TRBJ2-7; D possibly corresponds to TRBD2 (5 bases). This CDR3 has 12 amino acids. Trimming removed 4 bases from V and 11 bases from J, with 15 bases in between. CDR1 is SGHTA and CDR2 is FQGTGA in the germline V gene. Written as DNA, the CDR3 is TGTGCCAGCAGCTCACCCCCCGGACTCGAGTACTTC. Its translation: CASSSPPGLEYF. The entire variable domain, with the rest obtained from reference TRBV7-3 and TRBJ2-7, is as follows: GAGVSQTPSNKVTEKGKYVELRCDPISGHTALYWYRQSLGQGPEFLIYFQGTGAADDSGLPNDRFFAVRPEGSVSTLKIQRTERGDSAVYLCASSSPPGLEYFGPGTRLTVT.

The chain joins TRBV28 to TRBJ1-5, with TRBD1 matching over 9 bases. This CDR3 is built from 16 residues. Germline loops: CDR1 MDHEN, CDR2 SYDVKM. V lost 4 bases and J lost 6; bases outside the gene matches: 10. The DNA for the CDR3 is TGTGCCAGCAGTTCAACCGGGACAGGGAGGGGTCAGCCCCAGCATTTT. It translates to CASSSTGTGRGQPQHF.

The chain carries TRBV5-4 and TRBJ1-1; possible D gene TRBD1, 5 bases. Germline values: CDR1 SGHNT, CDR2 YYREEE (reference sequence). The CDR3 spans 12 residues. The V and J ends lost 3 bases and 8 bases respectively, with 11 bases between them. The CDR3 spells CASSSRGGEAFF. DNA for the CDR3: TGTGCCAGCAGCTCTCGCGGGGGGGAAGCTTTCTTT.

The V gene is TRBV20-1, the J gene TRBJ1-5, with unresolved D. CDR1 is DFQATT, CDR2 SNEGSKA, per germline (reference sequence). The CDR3 extends over 13 amino acids. Trimming left V 3 bases short and J 2 bases short, with 8 bases between. CDR3 in DNA: TGCAGTGCTAGTTTTGGAGGCAATCAGCCCCAGCATTTT. Amino acid sequence: CSASFGGNQPQHF.

The J gene is TRBJ1-2, the V gene TRBV19; TRBD1 is a possible D gene (6 bases). This CDR3 spans 14 amino acids. Trimming took 5 bases from V and 4 from J, leaving 14 bases between them. Germline CDR1 and CDR2: LNHDA and SQIVND (reference sequence). Here the CDR3 reads CASSLQGPSYGYTF. Written as DNA, the CDR3 is TGTGCCAGTAGTCTACAGGGTCCCAGCTATGGCTACACCTTC.

The V and J genes are TRBV10-3 and TRBJ2-5; 12 positions agree with TRBD2. CDR1 is ENHRY and CDR2 is SYGVKD in the germline V gene. J lost 5 bases, V lost 4 bases, and 11 bases had no gene match. The CDR3 length is 17 residues. The chain's CDR3 is CAISGFSSGGAGETQYF. The DNA for the CDR3 is TGTGCCATCAGTGGATTTTCTAGCGGGGGGGCCGGGGAGACCCAGTACTTC.